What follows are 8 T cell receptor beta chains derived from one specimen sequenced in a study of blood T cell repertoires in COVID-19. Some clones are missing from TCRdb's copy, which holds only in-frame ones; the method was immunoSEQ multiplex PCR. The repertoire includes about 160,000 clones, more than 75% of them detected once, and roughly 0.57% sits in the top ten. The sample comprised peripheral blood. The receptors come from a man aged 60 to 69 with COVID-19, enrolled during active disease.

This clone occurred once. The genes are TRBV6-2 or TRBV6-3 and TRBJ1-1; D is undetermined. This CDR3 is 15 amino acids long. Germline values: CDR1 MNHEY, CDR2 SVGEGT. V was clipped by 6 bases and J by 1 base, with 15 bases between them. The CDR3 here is CASSPPLQQNTEAFF. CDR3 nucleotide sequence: TGTGCCAGCAGCCCCCCGTTACAGCAGAACACTGAAGCTTTCTTT.

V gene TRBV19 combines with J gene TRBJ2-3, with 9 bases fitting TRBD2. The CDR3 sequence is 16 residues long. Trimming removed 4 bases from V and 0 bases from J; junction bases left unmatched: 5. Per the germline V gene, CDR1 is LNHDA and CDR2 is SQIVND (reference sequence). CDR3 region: CASSKTSGRSTDTQYF. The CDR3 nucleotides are TGTGCCAGTAGTAAAACTAGCGGGCGAAGCACAGATACGCAGTATTTT.

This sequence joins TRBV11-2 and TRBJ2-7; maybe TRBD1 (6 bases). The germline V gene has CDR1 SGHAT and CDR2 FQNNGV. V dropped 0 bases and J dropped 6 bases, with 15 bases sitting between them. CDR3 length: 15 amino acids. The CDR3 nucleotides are TGTGCCAGCAGCTTAGATCCGGGCAGGGGTGGCGAGCAGTACTTC. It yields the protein CASSLDPGRGGEQYF.

CDR3 in amino acids: CAWSGIQTPQIPDTQYF. DNA of the CDR3: TGTGCCTGGAGTGGGATTCAGACACCCCAGATCCCAGATACGCAGTATTTT. The chain is built from TRBV30 and TRBJ2-3, with D unresolved. The V end was cut by 1 base, the J end by 4 bases, with 21 bases between. The CDR3 spans 17 residues. The germline CDR1 and CDR2 sequences are GTSNPN and SVGIG (reference sequence).

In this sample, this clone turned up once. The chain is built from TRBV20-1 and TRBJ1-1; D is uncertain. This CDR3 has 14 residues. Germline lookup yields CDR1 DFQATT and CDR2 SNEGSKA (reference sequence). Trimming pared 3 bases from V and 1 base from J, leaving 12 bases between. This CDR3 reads CSASGGPRNTEAFF. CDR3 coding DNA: TGCAGTGCTAGTGGTGGGCCGAGGAACACTGAAGCTTTCTTT.

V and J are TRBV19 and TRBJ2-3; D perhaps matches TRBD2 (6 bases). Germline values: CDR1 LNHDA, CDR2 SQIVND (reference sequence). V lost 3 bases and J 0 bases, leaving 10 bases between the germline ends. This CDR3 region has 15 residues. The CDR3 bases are TGTGCCAGTAGTATCTATCGGGAGAGCACAGATACGCAGTATTTT. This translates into CASSIYRESTDTQYF.

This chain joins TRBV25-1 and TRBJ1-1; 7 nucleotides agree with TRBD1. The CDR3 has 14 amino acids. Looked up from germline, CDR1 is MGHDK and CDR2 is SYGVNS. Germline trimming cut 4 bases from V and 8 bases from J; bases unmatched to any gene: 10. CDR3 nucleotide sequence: TGTGCCAGCAGTGCAATCCGGGACAGAAGAGAAGCTTTCTTT. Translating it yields CASSAIRDRREAFF. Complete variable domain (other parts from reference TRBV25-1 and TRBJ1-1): EADIYQTPRYLVIGTGKKITLECSQTMGHDKMYWYQQDPGMELHLIHYSYGVNSTEKGDLSSESTVSRIRTEHFPLTLESARPSHTSQYLCASSAIRDRREAFFGQGTRLTVV.

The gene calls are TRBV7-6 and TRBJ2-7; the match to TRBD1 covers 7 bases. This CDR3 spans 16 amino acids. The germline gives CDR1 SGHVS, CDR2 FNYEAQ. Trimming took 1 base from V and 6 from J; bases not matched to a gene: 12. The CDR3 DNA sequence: TGTGCCAGCAGCTTAGGTACAGACAGGGCTGTTACCGAGCAGTACTTC. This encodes CASSLGTDRAVTEQYF.